This T cell receptor (beta chain) was recorded in a study of response to subunit inactivated influenza vaccine. The CDR3 totals 13 residues. CDR1 is DFQATT and CDR2 is SNEGSKA in the germline V gene (reference sequence). The V gene end was trimmed by 6 bases and the J gene end by 7 bases; junction bases not matched to a gene: 7. Study results and limitations: That few new T cells are recruited by each seasonal influenza vaccination was the authors' suggestion.

Turning to this clonotype: Its antigen is still unknown.

In TCRdb, the RT-PCR reads were re-called with MiXCR into one record per CDR3 protein. The table has some 500,000 distinct CDR3 sequences, roughly 27% seen once. The chain uses TRBV20-1 and TRBJ2-2; the match to TRBD1 covers 8 bases. This sequence originates from a man aged 45 to 65 who received an inactivated influenza vaccine. The sequencing used CD4+ T cells sorted from PBMCs, collected roughly 5 days after vaccination. Here the CDR3 DNA reads TGCAGTGCCAGGGACAGGAATGGCGGGGAGCTGTTTTTT. This gives the protein CSARDRNGGELFF.